The entry that follows covers one T cell receptor (beta chain) sequence. Its antigen remains undetermined. The sample holds no much larger clone one base away, and base qualities are not on file. The immunoSEQ Assay, a bias-controlled multiplex PCR, was used to amplify TCRbeta CDR3 regions from genomic DNA. As for how the authors treated the data: Within the assay, amplification of reference gene primers was used to estimate how many nucleated cells each sample contained. To quantify the absolute abundance of each unique TCRbeta CDR3 rearrangement, sequence reads were collapsed and filtered. Productive Simpson clonality was computed per sample as the square root of Simpson's diversity index over productive rearrangements. TCRdb limited this immuneACCESS table to in-frame rearrangements with V and J called. A share of clones is missing; checked studies link under half to unresolved V genes, and the rest is unexplained. From that table come the V and J calls and clone size; the DNA was used to work out D and trimming. The sample records roughly 110,000 clones, about four fifths of which are singletons. About 8.5% of the sample is in the top ten clones.

This sample was included in a study of blood T cell repertoires in COVID-19 (dated by TCRdb to 2018 to 2020). Study-level background: Samples from collaborators originated in the United States, Italy and Spain and spanned both the acute and convalescent phases of COVID-19. Deeply sampled blood TCRbeta repertoires from subjects exposed to, actively infected with, or recovered from COVID-19 were included in the dataset. The repertoires were released in a freely available public database intended as a resource for research on the immune response to SARS-CoV-2. The samples were drawn from the first 160 participants of the ongoing ImmuneRACE study and from 1,254 subjects provided by 6 global collaborators. HLA class I and class II types, where available, came from metadata supplied by the sample provider rather than from assay-based typing. The material from the prospective study consisted of cDNA or gDNA derived from T cells, B-cell-depleted T cells, or PBMCs. The sample metadata nearly always contained a de-identified subject ID, COVID-19 status, age in years and sex.

Each collaborating institution followed its own protocols to collect whole blood in K2EDTA tubes. For TCRbeta analysis, collaborator samples were shipped as frozen whole blood, as isolated PBMCs, or as DNA extracted from either sample type. Beyond this particular receptor, the publication reports: The quantity of clinical and demographic metadata differed by source and by participant and was supplied without curation.

From a lookup of the germline V gene, CDR1 and CDR2 are SNHLY and FYNNEI. The junction shows trimming of 5 bases on V and 9 bases on J, plus 14 bases between the germline ends. Measured from the cysteine to the phenylalanine, the CDR3 is 13 residues long. Only CDR3 DNA remains: 39 bases, in frame from the first base. The chain was built from TRBV2 and TRBJ2-1; the D segment could be TRBD1, given 7 matching bases. The TCR was taken from a woman between 40 and 50 years old with acute or convalescent COVID-19. Sequenced sample: peripheral blood. The CDR3 region: CASSTGTAGEQFF. Read as DNA, the sequence is TGTGCCAGCAGTACCGGGACAGCGGGTGAGCAGTTCTTC.